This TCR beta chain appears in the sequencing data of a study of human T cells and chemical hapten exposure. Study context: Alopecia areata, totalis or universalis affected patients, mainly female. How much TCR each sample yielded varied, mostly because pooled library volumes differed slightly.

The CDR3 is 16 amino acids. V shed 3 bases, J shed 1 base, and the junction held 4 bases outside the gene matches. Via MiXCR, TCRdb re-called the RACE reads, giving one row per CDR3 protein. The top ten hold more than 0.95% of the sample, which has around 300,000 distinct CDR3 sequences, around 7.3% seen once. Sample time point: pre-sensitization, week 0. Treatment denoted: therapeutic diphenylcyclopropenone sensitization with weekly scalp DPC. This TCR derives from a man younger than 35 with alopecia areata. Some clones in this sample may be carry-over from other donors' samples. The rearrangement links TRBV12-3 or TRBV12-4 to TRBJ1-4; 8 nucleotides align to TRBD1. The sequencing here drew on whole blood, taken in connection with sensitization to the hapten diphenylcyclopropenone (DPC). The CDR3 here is CASSFGRGLTNEKLFF. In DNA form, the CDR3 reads TGTGCCAGCAGTTTCGGCAGGGGGCTAACTAATGAAAAACTGTTTTTT.